This T cell receptor (beta chain) was obtained from a study of siplizumab effects on memory and regulatory T cells. Libraries were prepared by immunoSEQ multiplex PCR; TCRdb keeps only in-frame clonotypes and omits some of them. The table shows about 64,000 clones, with just over 95% occurring only once. The CDR3 covers 13 residues. In germline, CDR1 is SGHNT, CDR2 YENEEA. With 5 bases clipped from V and 7 bases from J, the junction kept 4 bases outside the gene matches. The sequenced sample was naive CD8+ T cells sorted from blood. This receptor was taken from a human donor in good health. The chain combines TRBV11-3 with TRBJ2-7; 11 bases match TRBD1. CDR3 sequence reads: CASSLGTGGEQYF. The CDR3 DNA is TGTGCCAGCAGCCTTGGGACAGGGGGAGAGCAGTACTTC.